Below, one T cell receptor beta chain is given with its context. Its antigen is not known. This record belongs to a study of vaccination and CD4 T cells after COVID-19. Study details: Sampling after COVID took place at a median of 101 days (range 35 to 161) following diagnosis.

In germline, CDR1 is MNHEY, CDR2 SVGEGT. The CDR3 has 19 residues. V was clipped by 2 bases and J by 3 bases; unmatched bases: 19. Researchers used the Oncomine TCR Beta short-read assay to sequence DNA from cultured CD4+ T cells. TCRdb called the PCR reads again in MiXCR, with one record for every CDR3 protein. Counted here are about 20,000 distinct CDR3 sequences, approximately 53% occurring once; the ten biggest clones make up roughly 6.2%. Treatment denoted: approximately nine-day PBMC culture with coronavirus spike peptide pools or control peptides (ViraFEST assay). J is TRBJ2-7 and V is TRBV6-2 or TRBV6-3, with TRBD2 matching 7 bases. Sequenced sample: CD4+ T cells from blood, cultured in vitro. The receptor was derived from a human donor who had recovered from COVID-19. The CDR3 spells CASSYSPRGSKYDFYEQYF. CDR3 nucleotide sequence: TGTGCCAGCAGTTACAGCCCGCGGGGGTCGAAATACGACTTCTACGAGCAGTACTTC.